Shown below are 8 T cell receptor beta chains from a single sample sequenced in a study of blood T cell repertoires in COVID-19. Profiled with immunoSEQ multiplex PCR; TCRdb holds only in-frame clones, not every one. The table lists 85,000 to 110,000 clones, over 65% of them singletons. The sequenced sample consisted of peripheral blood. The source is a human donor in a cohort sampled during active COVID-19.

The chain carries TRBV9 and TRBJ2-1; tentative D call: TRBD1 (6 bases). Trimming shortened V by 0 bases and J by 2 bases, and 12 bases separated the two germline ends. The CDR3 is made up of 16 amino acids. Germline V lookup: CDR1 SGDLS, CDR2 YYNGEE. CDR3 DNA sequence: TGTGCCAGCAGCGTAGTCGACAGGAGCCCCTACAATGAGCAGTTCTTC. The encoded protein is CASSVVDRSPYNEQFF.

V is TRBV18 and J is TRBJ2-4; D ambiguous. The CDR3 runs 11 residues. CDR1 and CDR2 (germline): KGHSH, LQKENI. V was trimmed by 5 bases and J by 5 bases, leaving 4 bases between them. CDR3 protein: CASSGENIQYF. Here the CDR3 DNA reads TGTGCCAGCTCAGGAGAAAACATTCAGTACTTC.

The chain employs TRBV28 and TRBJ2-5; tentative D call: TRBD2 (5 bases). This CDR3 comprises 15 residues. CDR1 and CDR2 (germline): MDHEN, SYDVKM. V lost 4 bases, J lost 4 bases, and 16 bases lay in between. CDR3 sequence (DNA): TGTGCCAGCAGTTCCCCCACCGGGGATAGAGAGACCCAGTACTTC. This translates into CASSSPTGDRETQYF.

The chain is built from TRBV27 and TRBJ1-5, with D possibly matching TRBD1 (5 bases). CDR1 and CDR2 (germline): MNHEY, SMNVEV (reference sequence). The CDR3 totals 15 residues. V gave up 3 bases and J gave up 1 base, with 10 bases separating them. The CDR3 region has the DNA TGTGCCAGCAGTTTCGGGGGAGGGAGCAATCAGCCCCAGCATTTT. Translation: CASSFGGGSNQPQHF.

The chain employs TRBV7-8 and TRBJ2-1; the D is unclear. CDR1 and CDR2 from the germline V gene are SGHVS and FQNEAQ. This CDR3 has 14 residues. The V and J ends lost 2 bases and 6 bases respectively, with 11 bases between them. CDR3 sequence reads: CASSLRFRLNEQFF. In DNA form, the CDR3 reads TGTGCCAGCAGCTTAAGGTTTAGACTCAATGAGCAGTTCTTC.

V is TRBV4-1 and J is TRBJ2-7; 10 bases match TRBD1. The CDR3 consists of 15 residues. Germline V gene sequence: CDR1 MGHRA, CDR2 YSYEKL. V lost 3 bases and J lost 0; bases outside the gene matches: 2. The CDR3 sequence: CASSQGQGSSYEQYF. The DNA of the CDR3 is TGCGCCAGCAGCCAGGGACAGGGGAGCTCCTACGAGCAGTACTTC.

This clone occurred a few times. CDR3 sequence (DNA): TGTGCCAGCAGCTTTGGAGTGACAGACCTTCATCAGCCCCAGCATTTT. Translating gives CASSFGVTDLHQPQHF. This chain joins TRBV7-8 and TRBJ1-5; TRBD1 might be the D (5 bases). The length of the CDR3 is 16 residues. The ends were cut back, 3 bases at V and 5 bases at J, with 17 bases in the middle. In germline, CDR1 is SGHVS, CDR2 FQNEAQ.

The V gene is TRBV5-1, the J gene TRBJ2-1; the match to TRBD2 covers 14 bases. This CDR3 has 16 residues. CDR1 and CDR2 from the germline V gene are SGHRS and YFSETQ. Germline trimming cut 4 bases from V and 1 base from J; bases unmatched to any gene: 1. CDR3 amino acids: CASSRLAGGSYNEQFF. The DNA of the CDR3 is TGCGCCAGCAGCCGACTAGCGGGGGGGTCCTACAATGAGCAGTTCTTC.